These 27 T cell receptor beta chains originate from one sample sequenced in a study of shared clonotypes between healthy human individuals. Measured with immunoSEQ multiplex PCR; TCRdb has only the in-frame clones, and not every one. The sample records around 450,000 clones, more than 75% being singletons. The source material was PBMCs. These TCRs come from a woman aged 40 to 50 in good health. Some clones in this sample may be carry-over from other donors' samples.

This clone was counted at least ten times. The chain is built from TRBV18 and TRBJ2-7; 8 bases agree with TRBD1. The CDR3 extends over 15 amino acids. Germline V gene sequence: CDR1 KGHSH, CDR2 LQKENI. V was clipped by 2 bases and J by 4 bases; unmatched bases: 7. The CDR3 bases are TGTGCCAGCTCACCAACCGGGACAGGTAAATACGAGCAGTACTTC. This codes for CASSPTGTGKYEQYF.

The chain couples TRBV6-1 to TRBJ2-1; D gene uncertain. Germline values: CDR1 MNHNS, CDR2 SASEGT. This CDR3 contains 15 residues. V gave up 4 bases and J gave up 1 base, with 11 bases separating them. The CDR3 nucleotides read TGTGCCAGCAGTGGTGTCCTGGGGTCCTACAATGAGCAGTTCTTC. Translated: CASSGVLGSYNEQFF.

The V gene is TRBV9, the J gene TRBJ2-1, with 9 bases fitting TRBD1. J gave up 0 bases and V 6 bases, and 7 bases lay outside the gene matches. The CDR3 consists of 16 residues. Germline V gene data show CDR1 as SGDLS and CDR2 as YYNGEE. CDR3 in DNA: TGTGCCAGCACCCGGACAGGGGAACCCTCCTACAATGAGCAGTTCTTC. Translated, it gives CASTRTGEPSYNEQFF. The whole variable domain, filled in from reference TRBV9 and TRBJ2-1, reads DSGVTQTPKHLITATGQRVTLRCSPRSGDLSVYWYQQSLDQGLQFLIQYYNGEERAKGNILERFSAQQFPDLHSELNLSSLELGDSALYFCASTRTGEPSYNEQFFGPGTRLTVL.

The gene calls are TRBV9 and TRBJ2-3; the match to TRBD2 covers 10 bases. Germline CDR1 is SGDLS and CDR2 is YYNGEE. This CDR3 is 20 amino acids long. V shed 4 bases and J 2 bases; nucleotides not matched to a gene: 19. The CDR3 DNA reads as TGTGCCAGCAGCACCCCCCTGGGCCTAGCGGGAGTCGTCCCCACAGATACGCAGTATTTT. This translates into CASSTPLGLAGVVPTDTQYF.

Only a few counts were recorded for this clone. V and J are TRBV11-2 and TRBJ2-1; perhaps TRBD1 as D (5 bases). The CDR3 length is 11 residues. Trimming cost V 5 bases and J 6 bases, with 5 bases left between them. The germline V gene has CDR1 SGHAT and CDR2 FQNNGV. CDR3 nucleotides: TGTGCCAGCAGCAGGGGCAATGAGCAGTTCTTC. Its protein product is CASSRGNEQFF.

CDR3 nucleotides: TGTGCCAGCAGTTCTCGGACGTACAATGAGCAGTTCTTC. Its protein product is CASSSRTYNEQFF. V and J are TRBV27 and TRBJ2-1; D gene unclear. The V and J ends lost 4 bases and 4 bases respectively, with 8 bases between them. CDR1 MNHEY and CDR2 SMNVEV come from the germline V gene (reference sequence). This CDR3 has 13 amino acids.

The chain recombines TRBV9 with TRBJ1-1, with 7 bases identical to TRBD1. CDR1 is SGDLS and CDR2 is YYNGEE in the germline V gene. With V trimmed by 3 bases and J by 6 bases, 8 bases remained unmatched. This CDR3 is built from 14 residues. The CDR3 region has the DNA TGTGCCAGCAGCGGGGGACAGCCGGAGGCTGAAGCTTTCTTT. Translated: CASSGGQPEAEAFF.

This clone was observed many times. V and J are TRBV7-9 and TRBJ2-7, with D possibly being TRBD2 (5 bases). The CDR3 consists of 14 residues. Germline V lookup: CDR1 SEHNR, CDR2 FQNEAQ (reference sequence). The ends were cut back, 3 bases at V and 2 bases at J, with 11 bases in the middle. As DNA, the CDR3 is TGTGCCAGCAGCTTCGGACTGAGTCCCTACGAGCAGTACTTC. It codes for CASSFGLSPYEQYF.

The chain couples TRBV21-1 to TRBJ2-7; TRBD2, as called in the table, went unchecked against the DNA. TRBV21-1 is described as a pseudogene. The CDR3 extends over 16 amino acids. CDR3 loop: CASSKEGLAVLYEQYF. CDR3 nucleotides: TGTGCCAGCAGCAAAGAGGGACTAGCGGTCCTCTACGAGCAGTACTTC.

With regard to this clone: This may arise from a read error, as a much more abundant clone is one base away. Other DNA sequences in the sample encode the same CDR3. V and J are TRBV7-9 and TRBJ1-4; D not resolved. Germline lookup yields CDR1 SEHNR and CDR2 FQNEAQ (reference sequence). The CDR3 is made up of 15 amino acids. The CDR3 DNA sequence: TGTGCCAGCAGCTCCTACGGAGGTGGAGATGAAAAGCTGTTTTTT. Translated, it gives CASSSYGGGDEKLFF. Complete variable domain (other parts from reference TRBV7-9 and TRBJ1-4): DTGVSQNPRHKITKRGQNVTFRCDPISEHNRLYWYRQTLGQGPEFLTYFQNEAQLEKSRLLSDRFSAERPKGSFSTLEIQRTEQGDSAMYLCASSSYGGGDEKLFFGSGTQLSVL.

The V and J genes are TRBV28 and TRBJ2-1; 11 bases align to TRBD1. The CDR3 length is 15 residues. With 6 bases clipped from V and 6 bases from J, the junction kept 7 bases outside the gene matches. Per the germline V gene, CDR1 is MDHEN and CDR2 is SYDVKM. CDR3 DNA: TGTGCCAGCAGAACCGGGACAGGGGGTCTCAATGAGCAGTTCTTC. Protein: CASRTGTGGLNEQFF.

This clone was picked up a small number of times. This chain connects TRBV9 to TRBJ1-1; 8 bases fit TRBD1. Germline V gene data show CDR1 as SGDLS and CDR2 as YYNGEE. The length of the CDR3 is 18 residues. V lost 0 bases and J lost 0; bases outside the gene matches: 10. CDR3 DNA: TGTGCCAGCAGCGTAGTGGGCAGGGGGCCCCACCTGAACACTGAAGCTTTCTTT. Its protein product is CASSVVGRGPHLNTEAFF.

This chain joins TRBV4-3 and TRBJ2-7; D gene ambiguous. Germline loops: CDR1 LGHNA, CDR2 YSLEER. The CDR3 extends over 13 amino acids. Trimming took off 1 base at V and 4 bases at J, with 8 bases between the two ends. The CDR3 loop is CASSQGSGYEQYF. In DNA form, the CDR3 reads TGCGCCAGCAGCCAAGGCTCTGGATACGAGCAGTACTTC.

V usage is TRBV6-1 and J usage is TRBJ1-4; maybe TRBD1 (6 bases). The CDR3 runs to 14 residues. Trimming stripped 10 bases from V and 5 bases from J, with 17 bases between. Looked up from germline, CDR1 is MNHNS and CDR2 is SASEGT. CDR3 protein: CATRGQRLNEKLFF. The CDR3 DNA reads TGTGCCACCCGTGGACAGCGTCTAAATGAAAAACTGTTTTTT.

The chain employs TRBV7-2 and TRBJ2-7; the match to TRBD2 covers 8 bases. The CDR3 has 16 amino acids. The V and J ends lost 3 bases and 6 bases, in that order; junction bases with no gene match: 13. Germline V gives CDR1 SGHTA, CDR2 FQGNSA. The CDR3 DNA follows: TGTGCCAGCAGCTTGTGGCCCCGGAGCGGGGGCTCCGAGCAGTACTTC. Amino acids: CASSLWPRSGGSEQYF.

The chain employs TRBV28 and TRBJ1-1, with D perhaps matching TRBD1 (5 bases). The CDR3 extends over 17 amino acids. Germline V gene data show CDR1 as MDHEN and CDR2 as SYDVKM. With 8 bases removed from V and 0 bases from J, the gap between germline ends came to 22 bases. The CDR3 nucleotides read TGTGCCAGCCCCCCCCAAGCGAGGGGCGGGATGAACACTGAAGCTTTCTTT. Amino acid sequence: CASPPQARGGMNTEAFF.

This clone appeared a single time. The chain uses TRBV27 and TRBJ2-7, with 9 bases matching TRBD1. Looked up from germline, CDR1 is MNHEY and CDR2 is SMNVEV (reference sequence). The CDR3 is 14 residues long. V shed 5 bases and J 2 bases; nucleotides not matched to a gene: 4. In nucleotides, the CDR3 is TGTGCCAGCAGTACGCGACAGGGGGCCTACGAGCAGTACTTC. Translation: CASSTRQGAYEQYF.

The chain uses TRBV5-1 and TRBJ2-3; TRBD1 matches at 7 bases. The CDR3 consists of 16 residues. CDR1 SGHRS and CDR2 YFSETQ come from the germline V gene. J was trimmed by 0 bases and V by 6 bases; bases with no gene match: 10. CDR3 loop: CASTILDRASTDTQYF. The DNA for the CDR3 is TGCGCCAGCACCATCCTCGACAGGGCTAGCACAGATACGCAGTATTTT.

The chain recombines TRBV7-3 with TRBJ2-7; 12 bases fit TRBD2. V dropped 1 base and J dropped 4; count of bases not matched to a gene: 14. This CDR3 contains 19 residues. Germline V gene sequence: CDR1 SGHTA, CDR2 FQGTGA. DNA of the CDR3: TGTGCCAGCAGCTTAATTACCCGGGGGGGACTAGCGGGTAGATACGAGCAGTACTTC. Translation gives CASSLITRGGLAGRYEQYF.

The J gene is TRBJ2-5, the V gene TRBV7-3, with 8 nucleotides matching TRBD1. CDR1 and CDR2 (germline): SGHTA, FQGTGA. The ends lost 2 bases at V and 2 bases at J; junction bases unmatched: 4. The CDR3 is 15 amino acids. The CDR3 protein is CASSLLGQAQETQYF. The CDR3 nucleotides read TGTGCCAGCAGCTTATTGGGACAGGCTCAAGAGACCCAGTACTTC.

The chain links TRBV7-6 to TRBJ2-7, with a weak D call TRBD1 (6 bases). This CDR3 is 16 amino acids long. Germline V gene sequence: CDR1 SGHVS, CDR2 FNYEAQ. Trimming cost V 6 bases and J 4 bases, with 22 bases left between them. DNA of the CDR3: TGTGCCAGCAGTCAACAGGGCGGCGGCCCCGTTTACGAGCAGTACTTC. This translates into CASSQQGGGPVYEQYF.

The chain employs TRBV27 and TRBJ1-2; 7 bases line up with TRBD1. The CDR3 consists of 13 residues. Germline CDR1 and CDR2: MNHEY and SMNVEV (reference sequence). The junction had 4 bases not matched to a gene; V was cut back by 5 bases and J by 4 bases. This CDR3 is CASSEGDSYGYTF. The CDR3 bases are TGTGCCAGCAGTGAAGGGGACAGCTATGGCTACACCTTC.

The chain has TRBV28 and TRBJ1-2; no reliable D call. Germline assignment: CDR1 MDHEN and CDR2 SYDVKM. CDR3 length: 14 residues. V dropped 11 bases and J dropped 4 bases, with 20 bases sitting between them. CDR3 DNA sequence: TGTGCCGTGAACTGGAGGCAAGTCTCCTATGGCTACACCTTC. Translating it yields CAVNWRQVSYGYTF.

This clone was seen a handful of times. The rearrangement links TRBV6-1 to TRBJ1-2, with D uncertain. Germline lookup yields CDR1 MNHNS and CDR2 SASEGT. This CDR3 comprises 16 residues. The germline V and J ends were trimmed by 1 base and 8 bases, with 20 bases remaining between them. The CDR3 nucleotides are TGTGCCAGCAGTGAAGAACTTAGGCAAGTTCGACCGGGCTACACCTTC. Translating gives CASSEELRQVRPGYTF.

The chain employs TRBV19 and TRBJ1-4, with TRBD1 as a possible D gene (5 bases). Between the trimmed V and J ends, which lost 9 bases and 3 bases, there was a span of 14 bases. Germline V gene sequence: CDR1 LNHDA, CDR2 SQIVND (reference sequence). The CDR3 covers 14 residues. The CDR3 region has the DNA TGTGCCAGCAGCCTGGGGGGGTCTAATGAAAAACTGTTTTTT. This encodes CASSLGGSNEKLFF.

Here the CDR3 reads CAWSVYPGSGNTIYF. CDR3 nucleotide sequence: TGTGCCTGGAGTGTATACCCAGGCTCTGGAAACACCATATATTTT. The J gene is TRBJ1-3, the V gene TRBV30; the D is unclear. Looked up from germline, CDR1 is GTSNPN and CDR2 is SVGIG (reference sequence). This CDR3 has 15 amino acids. Between the trimmed V and J ends, which lost 0 bases and 0 bases, there was a span of 9 bases.

The chain has TRBV4-3 and TRBJ1-5; D is unresolved. Trimming took 1 base from V and 6 from J, leaving 10 bases between them. The length of the CDR3 is 14 residues. Germline V gene lookup returns CDR1 LGHNA and CDR2 YSLEER. In DNA form, the CDR3 reads TGCGCCAGCAGCCAAGTTCCCGGACGTCAGCCCCAGCATTTT. It specifies CASSQVPGRQPQHF.